Each of the 15 T cell receptor beta chains below was sequenced from the same sample in a study of T cell repertoires in cytomegalovirus infection. TCRdb called the reads again in MiXCR, with one record for every CDR3 protein. The sample includes a few hundred thousand distinct CDR3 sequences, approximately 42% seen only once; the top ten take 40% to 50%. Their specific antigens are unknown. This specimen consisted of cultured PBMCs, obtained from culture after CMV antigen stimulation. The receptor source for this set is a human donor in good health (CMV status not recorded). Some clones in this sample may be carry-over from other donors' samples.

This clonotype has more than one count but fewer than ten. This rearrangement joins TRBV6-2 or TRBV6-3 to TRBJ2-7; 8 bases line up with TRBD2. With 0 bases clipped from V and 5 bases from J, the junction kept 12 bases outside the gene matches. CDR1 is MNHEY, CDR2 SVGEGT, per germline. The CDR3 is made up of 17 amino acids. DNA of the CDR3: TGTGCCAGCAGTTACTCGTGGGCTAGCGGGCTGGGCGACGAGCAGTACTTC. Its protein product is CASSYSWASGLGDEQYF.

The V gene is TRBV27, the J gene TRBJ1-1; D ambiguous. The CDR3 runs to 13 residues. Trimming took off 3 bases at V and 1 base at J, with 6 bases between the two ends. Germline lookup yields CDR1 MNHEY and CDR2 SMNVEV (reference sequence). CDR3 region: CASSFARNTEAFF. CDR3 sequence (DNA): TGTGCCAGCAGTTTTGCCCGGAACACTGAAGCTTTCTTT.

This clonotype was counted between two and nine times. V is TRBV7-2 and J is TRBJ1-6; D remains ambiguous. This CDR3 spans 12 amino acids. From germline, CDR1 is SGHTA and CDR2 FQGNSA. V lost 5 bases, J lost 8 bases, and 7 bases lay in between. In nucleotides, the CDR3 is TGTGCCAGCAGCCCTTTCGATTCACCCCTCCACTTT. It translates to CASSPFDSPLHF.

The rearrangement uses TRBV28 and TRBJ2-7; perhaps TRBD2 as D (6 bases). The V gene's germline CDR1 is MDHEN and CDR2 SYDVKM. The CDR3 runs to 15 residues. Between the trimmed V and J ends, which lost 7 bases and 3 bases, there was a span of 19 bases. The CDR3 nucleotides are TGTGCCAGCACCCGTGGCGGGACTGGAGTCTACGAGCAGTACTTC. Translated: CASTRGGTGVYEQYF. The full variable domain, in which reference TRBV28 and TRBJ2-7 provide the parts outside the CDR3, is DVKVTQSSRYLVKRTGEKVFLECVQDMDHENMFWYRQDPGLGLRLIYFSYDVKMKEKGDIPEGYSVSREKKERFSLILESASTNQTSMYLCASTRGGTGVYEQYFGPGTRLTVT.

This chain uses TRBV7-3 with TRBJ2-7; no clear D. The CDR3 is made up of 15 amino acids. The germline V and J ends were trimmed by 6 bases and 0 bases, with 15 bases remaining between them. In germline, CDR1 is SGHTA, CDR2 FQGTGA. CDR3 loop: CASRSWTESSYEQYF. For the CDR3, the DNA is TGTGCCAGCAGAAGTTGGACGGAGAGCTCCTACGAGCAGTACTTC.

This clonotype was detected only a few times. This chain links TRBV7-2 with TRBJ2-3; D possibly uses TRBD1 or TRBD2 (6 bases each). Germline V gene data show CDR1 as SGHTA and CDR2 as FQGNSA. The length of the CDR3 is 14 residues. Trimming removed 5 bases at V and 3 bases at J, with 12 bases between. The chain's CDR3 is CASSTRGATDTQYF. As DNA, the CDR3 is TGTGCCAGCAGCACTAGGGGGGCAACAGATACGCAGTATTTT.

The rearrangement joins TRBV7-8 to TRBJ2-1; D may be TRBD2 (5 bases). The germline V and J ends were trimmed by 5 bases and 9 bases, with 11 bases remaining between them. The V gene's germline CDR1 is SGHVS and CDR2 FQNEAQ. The CDR3 is made up of 12 amino acids. CDR3 region: CASSIPRGEQFF. CDR3 coding DNA: TGTGCCAGCAGCATACCCCGGGGTGAGCAGTTCTTC.

The rearrangement uses TRBV12-3 or TRBV12-4 and TRBJ2-3, with D hard to call. The CDR3 is 12 residues long. The V end was cut by 7 bases, the J end by 2 bases, with 7 bases between. This chain's CDR3 is CASTLTTDTQYF. As DNA, the CDR3 is TGTGCCAGCACCTTGACCACAGATACGCAGTATTTT.

The CDR3 DNA reads as TGTGCCACCAGTGATTTTTCGGCTGATACGCAGTATTTT. Protein product: CATSDFSADTQYF. The chain employs TRBV24-1 and TRBJ2-3; the D is unclear. V lost 1 base to trimming and J lost 6 bases, with 7 bases between them. CDR3 length: 13 amino acids. The germline CDR1 and CDR2 sequences are KGHDR and SFDVKD.

For this clonotype: At one end the junction does not follow the germline gene, possibly because of a read error. This chain uses TRBV28 with TRBJ2-7; D remains ambiguous. CDR3 size: 14 residues. Germline lookup yields CDR1 MDHEN and CDR2 SYDVKM. CDR3 in DNA: TGTGCCATCAGTGACTCGACGGGCGGCTACGAGCAGTACTTC. Its protein is CAISDSTGGYEQYF.

CDR3 DNA sequence: TGTGCCAGCAGCTTAGGTCGGGGGGCAGTCTACGAGCAGTACTTC. The encoded protein is CASSLGRGAVYEQYF. V is TRBV7-2 and J is TRBJ2-7, with D perhaps TRBD2 (7 bases). V dropped 1 base and J dropped 3 bases, with 13 bases sitting between them. CDR3 size: 15 residues. Germline V gene data show CDR1 as SGHTA and CDR2 as FQGNSA.

The sample holds a few counts of this clonotype. V and J are TRBV11-2 and TRBJ2-5, with D possibly being TRBD2 (6 bases). The CDR3 runs to 14 residues. The V and J ends lost 5 bases and 5 bases respectively, with 15 bases between them. Germline V lookup: CDR1 SGHAT, CDR2 FQNNGV. CDR3 nucleotides: TGTGCCAGCAGCCCAGGGACTGTGGCGGAGACCCAGTACTTC. Translation: CASSPGTVAETQYF.

The rearrangement links TRBV7-2 to TRBJ2-2; unclear D gene. This CDR3 has 13 residues. V was shortened by 3 bases and J by 5 bases, with 7 bases between the two germline ends. The germline gives CDR1 SGHTA, CDR2 FQGNSA. The chain's CDR3 is CASSFRITGELFF. The CDR3 DNA reads TGTGCCAGCAGCTTTCGGATTACCGGGGAGCTGTTTTTT.

The chain combines TRBV20-1 with TRBJ2-6; D possibly corresponds to TRBD1 (6 bases). The V end lost 5 bases, the J end lost 4 bases, and 15 bases lay between the germline ends. Germline V gene sequence: CDR1 DFQATT, CDR2 SNEGSKA (reference sequence). The CDR3 is 15 residues long. The CDR3 coding sequence is TGCAGTGCTTCCAAGGGGACAAGCGGGGCCAACGTCCTGACTTTC. Translated: CSASKGTSGANVLTF.

This clonotype has a handful of counts. The chain couples TRBV7-2 to TRBJ2-5; tentatively, D is TRBD2 (6 bases). Germline lookup yields CDR1 SGHTA and CDR2 FQGNSA. V lost 6 bases and J lost 4, with 18 bases in between. This CDR3 contains 15 residues. CDR3 region: CASRLAGGVGETQYF. Written as DNA, the CDR3 is TGTGCCAGCAGACTAGCTGGCGGGGTGGGAGAGACCCAGTACTTC.